This TCR beta chain appears in the sequencing data of a study of T cells in Graves' hyperthyroidism and ophthalmopathy. The CDR3 runs 13 residues. Looked up from germline, CDR1 is MNHEY and CDR2 is SVGAGI. V gave up 8 bases and J gave up 1 base; unmatched junction bases: 3. Absent ophthalmopathy progression within 18 months defined stable Graves' hyperthyroidism. Amplified TCR beta CDR3 regions derived from RNA transcripts. An initial round of RT-PCR targeting the TCR CDR3 relied on the HTBI primer set. In TCRdb, the multiplex PCR reads were re-called with MiXCR into one record per CDR3 protein. Found here are roughly 380,000 distinct CDR3 sequences, about 18% of them singletons; the top ten hold around 3.4%. This clonotype was seen repeatedly, ten times or more.

This chain uses TRBV6-5 with TRBJ2-5; 8 nucleotides match TRBD2. The receptor comes from a woman between 18 and 30 years old with Graves' hyperthyroidism. The source material was blood. The CDR3 DNA reads as TGTGCCAGCGCGGGGGGATCCCAAGAGACCCAGTACTTC. Residues: CASAGGSQETQYF.